A selection of T cell receptor beta chains follows, all from one sample in a study of shared T cell receptors in the human thymus. Profiling relied on immunoSEQ multiplex PCR, and the TCRdb table lists in-frame clones only, not all of them. The sample includes roughly 550,000 clones, 75% to 80% of them seen just once. The same data also went into a second study, on human thymus T cells.

Material: thymocytes. The receptors were gathered from a boy younger than two with a congenital heart defect. Each CDR3 is given with its conserved first and last residue. The D gene is left open where the match is weak. A row's size may be missing; if present it is once, few, many or a size class.

clone size | J gene | D gene | CDR3 length | V gene | CDR3 DNA | CDR3 protein
NA | TRBJ2-5 | TRBD2 | 19 | TRBV7-8 | TGTGCCAGCAGCTTAGTAGTTCTGACTAGCGGGAAGGCGGCGGAGACCCAGTACTTC | CASSLVVLTSGKAAETQYF
NA | TRBJ2-7 | TRBD2 | 16 | TRBV11-3 | TGTGCCAGCAGCTCCCCTCGGGGGGAGGACTCCTACGAGCAGTACTTC | CASSSPRGEDSYEQYF
once | TRBJ2-2 | NA | 17 | TRBV5-1 | TGCGCCAGCAGCTTGGAGGGAGGATTCACGAACACCGGGGAGCTGTTTTTT | CASSLEGGFTNTGELFF
few | TRBJ1-1 | TRBD1 | 15 | TRBV5-1 | TGCGCCAGCAGCTTCGGACAGGCCCCCGGGACTGAAGCTTTCTTT | CASSFGQAPGTEAFF
few | TRBJ1-1 | TRBD1 | 17 | TRBV30 | TGTGCCTGGAGTTTGCTCCGGGACAGTCACATGAACACTGAAGCTTTCTTT | CAWSLLRDSHMNTEAFF
few | TRBJ1-4 | NA | 13 | TRBV28 | TGTGCCGTCTGTTGGAGAGTTGGGGAAAAACTGTTTTTT | CAVCWRVGEKLFF
once | TRBJ2-7 | TRBD2 | 18 | TRBV27 | TGTGCCAGCAGTTTTAGGGGGGGGTTAGCGGGAGGTCCCTACGAGCAGTACTTC | CASSFRGGLAGGPYEQYF
NA | TRBJ2-1 | NA | 14 | TRBV5-1 | TGCGCCAGCAGCACCAACAGGGTTTGGGATGAGCAGTTCTTC | CASSTNRVWDEQFF
NA | TRBJ2-7 | NA | 17 | TRBV6-1 | TGTGCCAGCAGTGAAAGAGGGGGGGGTGGAGGCTCCTACGAGCAGTACTTC | CASSERGGGGGSYEQYF
NA | TRBJ2-7 | TRBD2 | 17 | TRBV19 | TGTGCCACGGCTAACCCGGGACTAGCGGGAGGGCCTTTCGAGCAGTACTTC | CATANPGLAGGPFEQYF
few | TRBJ2-7 | TRBD1 | 14 | TRBV6-1 | TGTGCCAGCAGTGAACGGGTAGGGGGCCGGGAGCAGTACTTC | CASSERVGGREQYF
NA | TRBJ2-7 | TRBD1 | 15 | TRBV29-1 | TGCAGCGTTGAAAATTTAAAGACAGGGGTTACCGAGCAGTACTTC | CSVENLKTGVTEQYF
NA | TRBJ2-4 | NA | 17 | TRBV15 | TGTGCCACCAGCAAGAGGGGGGGTAACTTAGCCAAAAACATTCAGTACTTC | CATSKRGGNLAKNIQYF
NA | TRBJ2-7 | NA | 15 | TRBV7-2 | TGTGCCAGCAGCTTACGGCTAGCGAATACCTACGAGCAGTACTTC | CASSLRLANTYEQYF
few | TRBJ2-2 | NA | 15 | TRBV7-9 | TGTGCCAGCAGCCCCTTAGCGGAACCGACCGGGGAGCTGTTTTTT | CASSPLAEPTGELFF
NA | TRBJ1-2 | NA | 15 | TRBV5-6 | TGTGCCAGCAGCTTGGAATCCCCTACTAACTATGGCTACACCTTC | CASSLESPTNYGYTF
NA | TRBJ2-7 | TRBD2 | 17 | TRBV11-3 | TGTGCCAGCAGCTTAATGGGGATGCGGGAGGGCGCCGGTGAGCAGTACTTC | CASSLMGMREGAGEQYF
few | TRBJ2-1 | TRBD1 | 16 | TRBV7-2 | TGTGCCAGCAGCGCTCTTTCGGGACAGGGGGCCAATGAGCAGTTCTTC | CASSALSGQGANEQFF
NA | TRBJ2-7 | NA | 16 | TRBV25-1 | TGTGCCAGCAGTGTTTCGGCGGATAAGCCTGAGGGCGAGCAGTACTTC | CASSVSADKPEGEQYF
NA | TRBJ2-1 | TRBD2 | 18 | TRBV10-2 | TGCGCCAGTGGTAGCGGGAGGGTCCATCCAGGCTCCTACAATGAGCAGTTCTTC | CASGSGRVHPGSYNEQFF
few | TRBJ1-2 | TRBD1 | 14 | TRBV10-3 | TGTGCCATCAGCTTGGGACAGGGGGCTTATGGCTACACCTTC | CAISLGQGAYGYTF
once | TRBJ2-7 | TRBD2 | 15 | TRBV27 | TGTGCCAGCAGTTCAAACCCTAGCGGGAGGCCCGAGCAGTACTTC | CASSSNPSGRPEQYF
NA | TRBJ2-7 | TRBD2 | 18 | TRBV7-8 | TGTGCCAGCAGCCCGGGACTAGCGGGAGGAAGGAGCTCCTACGAGCAGTACTTC | CASSPGLAGGRSSYEQYF
NA | TRBJ2-5 | TRBD2 | 16 | TRBV7-8 | TGTGCCAGCACCTTAGGGAGTGGGAGGGGCCAAGAGACCCAGTACTTC | CASTLGSGRGQETQYF
NA | TRBJ2-5 | NA | 15 | TRBV19 | TGTGCCAGTAGTACACCGGGACACCCTTATCAGACCCAGTACTTC | CASSTPGHPYQTQYF
NA | TRBJ2-5 | TRBD1 | 16 | TRBV4-3 | TGCGCCAGCAGCCAAGACTCAAGGGGGCGAGGAGAGACCCAGTACTTC | CASSQDSRGRGETQYF
few | TRBJ1-1 | TRBD1 | 18 | TRBV5-1 | TGCGCCAGCAGCTTGAGCCGGACAGGGCAAAAGATGAACACTGAAGCTTTCTTT | CASSLSRTGQKMNTEAFF
NA | TRBJ1-6 | NA | 16 | TRBV4-1 | TGCGCCAGCAGCCAAGAGGGTTACAGGGTTGATTCACCCCTCCACTTT | CASSQEGYRVDSPLHF
NA | TRBJ2-7 | TRBD2 | 14 | TRBV6-1 | TGTGCCAGCGGGGGGGAGAGGAGCTCCTACGAGCAGTACTTC | CASGGERSSYEQYF
NA | TRBJ1-3 | NA | 14 | TRBV7-2 | TGTGCCAGCAGCTTTCTAGGTGCCGGAAACACCATATATTTT | CASSFLGAGNTIYF
NA | TRBJ1-5 | NA | 18 | TRBV5-1 | TGCGCCAGCAGCTTGGGGGGGGTAGGATTGGCCCCCGATCAGCCCCAGCATTTT | CASSLGGVGLAPDQPQHF
NA | TRBJ1-5 | NA | 15 | TRBV5-5 | TGTGCCAGCAGCCATACAGGGAACCGCAATCAGCCCCAGCATTTT | CASSHTGNRNQPQHF